This T cell receptor (beta chain) was sequenced for a study of a mutant IDH1 vaccine in newly diagnosed glioma. The wider study: Initiation of the vaccine course occurred 4-6 weeks after radiotherapy alone, or alongside temozolomide cycles. Findings and caveats of the study: Vaccine-induced responses were seen in 93.3% of patients, spanning several MHC alleles.

The time point was: week 11, during vaccination. The study gave 300 ug of mutant IDH1 20-mer peptide per vaccine dose, with topical imiquimod. Trimming left V 1 base short and J 1 base short, with 17 bases between. CDR3 length equals 17 residues. Germline V gene sequence: CDR1 LGHNA, CDR2 YNFKEQ. Data came from immunoSEQ multiplex PCR; TCRdb stores just in-frame clones and leaves some out. The data contain tens of thousands of clones, more than 80% of them seen just once; the ten biggest clones take up 3% to 4%. Concerning this clone: Its antigen is not identified.

The sequence was obtained from a man between 25 and 39 years old with glioma. The source was PBMCs, collected from a glioma patient whose treatment included an IDH1 peptide vaccine. The chain is built from TRBV4-2 and TRBJ2-7; tentatively, D is TRBD1 or TRBD2 (5 bases each). The CDR3 here is CASSQGVWGSVSYEQYF. CDR3 DNA sequence: TGTGCCAGCAGCCAAGGTGTATGGGGGAGTGTATCCTACGAGCAGTACTTC.